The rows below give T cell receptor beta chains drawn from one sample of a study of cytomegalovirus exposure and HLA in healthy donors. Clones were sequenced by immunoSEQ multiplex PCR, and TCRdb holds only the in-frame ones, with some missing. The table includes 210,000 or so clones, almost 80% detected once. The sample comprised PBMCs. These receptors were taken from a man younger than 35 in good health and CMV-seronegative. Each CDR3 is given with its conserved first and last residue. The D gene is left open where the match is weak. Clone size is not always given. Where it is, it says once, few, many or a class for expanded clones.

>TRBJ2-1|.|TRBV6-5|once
TGTGCCAGCAGTTACTTGGCAGGGCGGAATGAGCAGTTCTTC
CASSYLAGRNEQFF
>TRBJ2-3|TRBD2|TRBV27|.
TGTGCCAGCAGTTTATTGCCCATTGGACTAGCGGGGGGGAAATGGGGTAGCACAGATACGCAGTATTTT
CASSLLPIGLAGGKWGSTDTQYF
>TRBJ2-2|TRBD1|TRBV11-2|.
TGTGCCAGCAGTCTCGGGACAGGGTCCGGGGAGCTGTTTTTT
CASSLGTGSGELFF
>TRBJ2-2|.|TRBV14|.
TGTGCCAGCAGCCAAGATCAGCGGGCGGTTGGGAACACCGGGGAGCTGTTTTTT
CASSQDQRAVGNTGELFF
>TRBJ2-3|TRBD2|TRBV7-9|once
TGTGCCAGCAGCTCCTGGACTAGCGGGGTCACAGATACGCAGTATTTT
CASSSWTSGVTDTQYF
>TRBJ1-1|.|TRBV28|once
TGTGCCAGCAGCCAAGGACTGTTAGAAGCTTTCTTT
CASSQGLLEAFF
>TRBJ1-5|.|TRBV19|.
TGTGCCAGTAGTCGAGGTCTCAAAATGAATCAGCCCCAGCATTTT
CASSRGLKMNQPQHF
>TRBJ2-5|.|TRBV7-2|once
TGTGCCAGCAGCTTAGGATATCGGGGGGCGGCGGGAACCCAGTACTTC
CASSLGYRGAAGTQYF
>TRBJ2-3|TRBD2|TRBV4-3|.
TGCGCCAGCAGCCATCACTCAACTAGCGGATACACAGATACGCAGTATTTT
CASSHHSTSGYTDTQYF
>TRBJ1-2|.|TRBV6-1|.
TGTGCCAGCAGTGAGTCCGCCGGGGGAGACTATGGCTACACCTTC
CASSESAGGDYGYTF
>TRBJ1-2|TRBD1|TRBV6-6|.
TGTGCCAGCCGGGGACAGGGAAATGGCTACACCTTC
CASRGQGNGYTF
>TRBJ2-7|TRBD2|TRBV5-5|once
TGTGCCAGCAGGGAGCCAGGGACTAGCGGCCCCTACGAGCAGTACTTC
CASREPGTSGPYEQYF
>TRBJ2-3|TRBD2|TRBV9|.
TGTGCCAGCAGCGTAGCTAGCGGCTACACAGATACGCAGTATTTT
CASSVASGYTDTQYF
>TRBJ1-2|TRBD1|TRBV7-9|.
TGTGCCAGCAGCTTAGGACAGGGGACAGACTATGGCTACACCTTC
CASSLGQGTDYGYTF
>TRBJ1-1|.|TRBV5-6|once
TGTGCCAGCAGCTTGACAGCGAACACTGAAGCTTTCTTT
CASSLTANTEAFF
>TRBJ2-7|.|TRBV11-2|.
TGTGCCAGCAGCTTATACATTAACTACGAGCAGTACTTC
CASSLYINYEQYF